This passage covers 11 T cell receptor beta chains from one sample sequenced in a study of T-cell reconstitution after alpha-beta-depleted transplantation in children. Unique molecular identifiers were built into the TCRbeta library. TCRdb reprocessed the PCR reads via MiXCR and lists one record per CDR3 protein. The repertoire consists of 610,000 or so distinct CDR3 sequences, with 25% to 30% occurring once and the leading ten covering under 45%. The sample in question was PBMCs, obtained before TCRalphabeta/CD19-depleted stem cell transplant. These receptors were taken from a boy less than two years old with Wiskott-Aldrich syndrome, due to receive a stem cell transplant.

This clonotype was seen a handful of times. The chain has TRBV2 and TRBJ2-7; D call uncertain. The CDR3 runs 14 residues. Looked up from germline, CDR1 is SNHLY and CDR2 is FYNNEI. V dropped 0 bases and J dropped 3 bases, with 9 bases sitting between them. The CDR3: CASSEAKLIYEQYF. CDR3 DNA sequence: TGTGCCAGCAGTGAAGCGAAACTCATCTACGAGCAGTACTTC.

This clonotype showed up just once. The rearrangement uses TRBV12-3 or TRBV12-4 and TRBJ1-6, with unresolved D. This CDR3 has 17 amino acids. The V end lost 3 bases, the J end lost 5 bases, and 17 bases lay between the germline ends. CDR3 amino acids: CASSLVRRRADNSPLHF. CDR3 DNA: TGTGCCAGCAGTTTGGTCCGACGGAGGGCCGATAATTCACCCCTCCACTTT.

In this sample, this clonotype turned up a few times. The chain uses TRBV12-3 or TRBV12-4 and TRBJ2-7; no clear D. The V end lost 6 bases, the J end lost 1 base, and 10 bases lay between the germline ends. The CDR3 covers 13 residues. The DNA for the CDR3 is TGTGCCAGCAGCAAGACAAAATCCTACGAGCAGTACTTC. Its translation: CASSKTKSYEQYF.

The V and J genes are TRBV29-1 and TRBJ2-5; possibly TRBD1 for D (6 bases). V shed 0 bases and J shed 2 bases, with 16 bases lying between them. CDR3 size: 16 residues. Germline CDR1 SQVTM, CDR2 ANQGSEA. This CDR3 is CSVEDLVWDTQETQYF. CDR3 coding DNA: TGCAGCGTTGAAGATCTTGTCTGGGACACGCAAGAGACCCAGTACTTC.

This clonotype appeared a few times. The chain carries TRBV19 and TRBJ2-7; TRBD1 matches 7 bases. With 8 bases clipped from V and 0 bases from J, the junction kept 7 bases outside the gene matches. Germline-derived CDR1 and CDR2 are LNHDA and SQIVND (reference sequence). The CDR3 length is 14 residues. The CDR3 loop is CASWTAGGSYEQYF. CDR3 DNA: TGTGCCAGTTGGACCGCAGGGGGCTCCTACGAGCAGTACTTC. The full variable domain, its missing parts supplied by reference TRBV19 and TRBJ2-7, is DGGITQSPKYLFRKEGQNVTLSCEQNLNHDAMYWYRQDPGQGLRLIYYSQIVNDFQKGDIAEGYSVSREKKESFPLTVTSAQKNPTAFYLCASWTAGGSYEQYFGPGTRLTVT.

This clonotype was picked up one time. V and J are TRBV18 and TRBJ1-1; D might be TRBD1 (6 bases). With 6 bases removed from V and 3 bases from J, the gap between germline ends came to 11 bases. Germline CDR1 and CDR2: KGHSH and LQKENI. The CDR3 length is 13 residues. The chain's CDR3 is CASSSNRDTEAFF. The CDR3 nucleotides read TGTGCCAGCTCGTCTAACAGGGACACTGAAGCTTTCTTT.

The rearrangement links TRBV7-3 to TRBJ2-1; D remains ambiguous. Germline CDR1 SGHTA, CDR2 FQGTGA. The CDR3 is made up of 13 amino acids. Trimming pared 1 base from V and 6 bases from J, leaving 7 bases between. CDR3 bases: TGTGCCAGCAGCTTAAGGTGGGGCAATGAGCAGTTCTTC. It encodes CASSLRWGNEQFF. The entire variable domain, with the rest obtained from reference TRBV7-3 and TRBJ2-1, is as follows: GAGVSQTPSNKVTEKGKYVELRCDPISGHTALYWYRQSLGQGPEFLIYFQGTGAADDSGLPNDRFFAVRPEGSVSTLKIQRTERGDSAVYLCASSLRWGNEQFFGPGTRLTVL.

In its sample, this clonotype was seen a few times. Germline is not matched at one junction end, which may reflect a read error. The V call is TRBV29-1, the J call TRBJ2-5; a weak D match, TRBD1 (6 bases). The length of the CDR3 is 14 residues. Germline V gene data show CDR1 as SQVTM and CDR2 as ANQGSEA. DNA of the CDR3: TGCAGCGTTAAAGACAGGCGTGCTCAAGAGACCCAGTACTTC. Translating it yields CSVKDRRAQETQYF.

DNA for the CDR3: TGTGCCAGCAGCTTGGGGACTAGCGGCAAGTTCGGGAACACCGGGGAGCTGTTTTTT. Protein product: CASSLGTSGKFGNTGELFF. The chain joins TRBV11-1 to TRBJ2-2; 11 nucleotides match TRBD2. This CDR3 spans 19 amino acids. The germline V gene encodes CDR1 SGHAT and CDR2 FQDESV (reference sequence). V lost 3 bases and J lost 1; bases outside the gene matches: 10.

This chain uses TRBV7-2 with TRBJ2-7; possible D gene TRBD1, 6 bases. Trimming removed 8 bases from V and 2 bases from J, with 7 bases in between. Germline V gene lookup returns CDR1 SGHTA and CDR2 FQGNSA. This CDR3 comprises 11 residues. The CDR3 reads CASEGAYEQYF. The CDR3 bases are TGTGCCAGCGAGGGGGCCTACGAGCAGTACTTC.

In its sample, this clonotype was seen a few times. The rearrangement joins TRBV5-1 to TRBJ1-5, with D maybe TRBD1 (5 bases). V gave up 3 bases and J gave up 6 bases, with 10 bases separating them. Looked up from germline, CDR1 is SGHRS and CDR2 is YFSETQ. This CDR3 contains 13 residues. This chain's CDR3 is CASSSTGSQPQHF. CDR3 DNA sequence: TGCGCCAGCAGCTCTACAGGCTCTCAGCCCCAGCATTTT. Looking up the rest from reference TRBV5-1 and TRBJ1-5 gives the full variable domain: KAGVTQTPRYLIKTRGQQVTLSCSPISGHRSVSWYQQTPGQGLQFLFEYFSETQRNKGNFPGRFSGRQFSNSRSEMNVSTLELGDSALYLCASSSTGSQPQHFGDGTRLSIL.